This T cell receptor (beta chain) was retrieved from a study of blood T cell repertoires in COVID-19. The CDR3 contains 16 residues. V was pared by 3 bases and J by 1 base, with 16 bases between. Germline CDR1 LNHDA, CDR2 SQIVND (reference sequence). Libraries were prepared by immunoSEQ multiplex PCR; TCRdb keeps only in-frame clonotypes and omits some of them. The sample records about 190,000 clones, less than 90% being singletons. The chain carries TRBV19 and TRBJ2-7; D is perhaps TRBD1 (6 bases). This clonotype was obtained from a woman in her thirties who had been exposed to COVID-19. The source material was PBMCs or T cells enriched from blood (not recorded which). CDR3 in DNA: TGTGCCAGTAGTATCACCGGGACAAGGGGTTCCTACGAGCAGTACTTC. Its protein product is CASSITGTRGSYEQYF.